These 5 T cell receptor beta chains originate from one sample sequenced in a study of CD8 T cells in Susac syndrome. Reverse transcription used roughly 0.5 to 1 ug RNA and random hexamers. TCRdb analysed the immunoSEQ multiplex PCR reads with MiXCR anew, one entry per CDR3 protein. The sample has some 220,000 distinct CDR3 sequences; about 95% are singletons. Sample: CD4+ T cells from PBMCs. The receptors were sampled from a human donor with multiple sclerosis.

In this sample, this clonotype turned up once. The chain joins TRBV10-3 to TRBJ2-7, with 12 bases identical to TRBD2. Germline V gene lookup returns CDR1 ENHRY and CDR2 SYGVKD. The ends lost 0 bases at V and 6 bases at J; junction bases unmatched: 3. The CDR3 is made up of 15 amino acids. CDR3 DNA: TGTGCCATCAGTGAGTCGCTAGCGGGAGGGGGCGAGCAGTACTTC. Translation: CAISESLAGGGEQYF.

The chain combines TRBV24-1 with TRBJ2-3; possibly TRBD1 for D (6 bases). V lost 4 bases to trimming and J lost 3 bases, with 13 bases between them. Germline assignment: CDR1 KGHDR and CDR2 SFDVKD. There are 15 residues in the CDR3. CDR3 amino acids: CATSDNRASTDTQYF. DNA of the CDR3: TGTGCCACCAGTGACAACAGGGCGAGTACAGATACGCAGTATTTT.

The V call is TRBV28, the J call TRBJ1-1; D gene ambiguous. V lost 7 bases and J 3 bases, leaving 3 bases between the germline ends. Germline lookup yields CDR1 MDHEN and CDR2 SYDVKM. This CDR3 spans 10 amino acids. CDR3 bases: TGTGCCAGCAAGGACACTGAAGCTTTCTTT. Its protein is CASKDTEAFF.

The chain has TRBV3-1 and TRBJ2-4; no firm D call. Trimming shortened V by 5 bases and J by 7 bases, and 6 bases separated the two germline ends. In germline, CDR1 is LGHDT, CDR2 YNNKEL (reference sequence). The CDR3 is 11 residues long. The CDR3 region has the DNA TGTGCCAGCAGCTTCGAGAACATTCAGTACTTC. This gives the protein CASSFENIQYF.

V gene TRBV5-1 combines with J gene TRBJ2-7; D may match TRBD1 or TRBD2 (6 bases each). The CDR3 has 14 amino acids. The germline V gene encodes CDR1 SGHRS and CDR2 YFSETQ. V gave up 9 bases and J gave up 0 bases, with 16 bases separating them. CDR3 bases: TGCGCCACTAGGGGGGAACCGGCCTCCTACGAGCAGTACTTC. It translates to CATRGEPASYEQYF.